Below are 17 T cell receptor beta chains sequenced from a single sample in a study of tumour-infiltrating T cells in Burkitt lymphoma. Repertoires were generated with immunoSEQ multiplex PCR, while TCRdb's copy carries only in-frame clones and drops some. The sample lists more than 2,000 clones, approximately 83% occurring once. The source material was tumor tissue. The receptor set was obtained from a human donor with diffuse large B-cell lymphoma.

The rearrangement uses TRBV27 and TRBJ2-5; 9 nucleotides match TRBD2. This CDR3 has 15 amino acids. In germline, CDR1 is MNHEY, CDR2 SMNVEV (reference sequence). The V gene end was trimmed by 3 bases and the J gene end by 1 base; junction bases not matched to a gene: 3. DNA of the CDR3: TGTGCCAGCAGTTTCGTTAGCGGGGGCCAAGAGACCCAGTACTTC. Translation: CASSFVSGGQETQYF.

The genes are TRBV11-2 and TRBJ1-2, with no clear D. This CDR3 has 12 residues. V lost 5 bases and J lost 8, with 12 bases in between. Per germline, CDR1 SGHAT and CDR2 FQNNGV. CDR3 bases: TGTGCCAGCAGCCCGGGCCCGGTCGGCTACACCTTC. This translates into CASSPGPVGYTF.

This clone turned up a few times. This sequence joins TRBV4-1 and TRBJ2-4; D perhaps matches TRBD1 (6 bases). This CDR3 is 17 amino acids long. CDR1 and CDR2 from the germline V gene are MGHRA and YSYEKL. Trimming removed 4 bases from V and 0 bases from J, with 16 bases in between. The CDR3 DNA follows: TGCGCCAGCAGCCTCCTCCGGGACACAATAGCCAAAAACATTCAGTACTTC. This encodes CASSLLRDTIAKNIQYF.

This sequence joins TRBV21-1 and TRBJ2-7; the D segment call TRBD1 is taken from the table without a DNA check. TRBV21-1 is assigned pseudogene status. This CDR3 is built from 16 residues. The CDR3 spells CASSAWTGELSYEQYF. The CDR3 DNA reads TGTGCCAGCAGCGCCTGGACAGGAGAACTCTCCTACGAGCAGTACTTC.

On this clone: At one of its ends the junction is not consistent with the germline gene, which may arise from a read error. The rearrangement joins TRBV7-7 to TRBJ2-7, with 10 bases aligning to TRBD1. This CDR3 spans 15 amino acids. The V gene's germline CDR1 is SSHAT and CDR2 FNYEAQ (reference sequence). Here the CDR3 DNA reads TGTGCTAGCAGCGCCGGGACAGGGGCCTCCTACGAGCAGTACTTC. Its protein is CASSAGTGASYEQYF. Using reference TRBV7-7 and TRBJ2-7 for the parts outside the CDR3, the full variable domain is GAGVSQSPRYKVTKRGQDVTLRCDPISSHATLYWYQQALGQGPEFLTYFNYEAQPDKSGLPSDRFSAERPEGSISTLTIQRTEQRDSAMYRCASSAGTGASYEQYFGPGTRLTVT.

The CDR3 coding sequence is TGTGCCAGCAACAGTAAGGGAAATACGCAGTATTTT. As protein: CASNSKGNTQYF. The chain links TRBV2 to TRBJ2-3; unclear D gene. The germline V gene encodes CDR1 SNHLY and CDR2 FYNNEI. The CDR3 has 12 amino acids. Trimming pared 7 bases from V and 7 bases from J, leaving 12 bases between.

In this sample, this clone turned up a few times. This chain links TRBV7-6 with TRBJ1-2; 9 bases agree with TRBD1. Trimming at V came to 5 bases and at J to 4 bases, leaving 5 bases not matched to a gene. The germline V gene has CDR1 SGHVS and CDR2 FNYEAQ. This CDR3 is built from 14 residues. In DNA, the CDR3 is TGTGCCAGCAGCCCCGGGACAGGGCCCTATGGCTACACCTTC. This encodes CASSPGTGPYGYTF.

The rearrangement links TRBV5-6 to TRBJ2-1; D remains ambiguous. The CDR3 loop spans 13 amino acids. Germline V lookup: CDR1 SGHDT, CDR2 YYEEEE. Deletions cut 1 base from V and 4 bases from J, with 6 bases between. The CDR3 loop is CASSLLGYNEQFF. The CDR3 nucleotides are TGTGCCAGCAGCTTGTTGGGGTACAATGAGCAGTTCTTC.

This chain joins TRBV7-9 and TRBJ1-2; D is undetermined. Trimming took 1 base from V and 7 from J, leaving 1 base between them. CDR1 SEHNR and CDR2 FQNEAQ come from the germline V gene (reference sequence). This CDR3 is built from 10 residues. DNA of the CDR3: TGTGCCAGCAGCTTAGTTGGCTACACCTTC. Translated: CASSLVGYTF. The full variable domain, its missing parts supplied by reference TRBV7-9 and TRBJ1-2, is DTGVSQNPRHKITKRGQNVTFRCDPISEHNRLYWYRQTLGQGPEFLTYFQNEAQLEKSRLLSDRFSAERPKGSFSTLEIQRTEQGDSAMYLCASSLVGYTFGSGTRLTVV.

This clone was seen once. The CDR3 nucleotides are TGTGCCACCAGCAGAGATTTGTCCAACACCATATATTTT. Translated, it gives CATSRDLSNTIYF. The J gene is TRBJ1-3, the V gene TRBV15; D is unresolved. Germline V gives CDR1 LNHNV, CDR2 YYDKDF (reference sequence). The V gene lost 0 bases and the J gene lost 7 bases, with 7 bases spanning the gap. The CDR3 has 13 residues. Filled out from reference TRBV15 and TRBJ1-3, the complete variable domain reads DAMVIQNPRYQVTQFGKPVTLSCSQTLNHNVMYWYQQKSSQAPKLLFHYYDKDFNNEADTPDNFQSRRPNTSFCFLDIRSPGLGDTAMYLCATSRDLSNTIYFGEGSWLTVV.

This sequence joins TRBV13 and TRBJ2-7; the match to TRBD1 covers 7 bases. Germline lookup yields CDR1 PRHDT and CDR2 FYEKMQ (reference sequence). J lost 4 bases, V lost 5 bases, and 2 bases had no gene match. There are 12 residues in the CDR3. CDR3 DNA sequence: TGTGCCAGCAGCCAGACAGGGTACGAGCAGTACTTC. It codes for CASSQTGYEQYF. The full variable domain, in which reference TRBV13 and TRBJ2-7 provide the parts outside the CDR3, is AAGVIQSPRHLIKEKRETATLKCYPIPRHDTVYWYQQGPGQDPQFLISFYEKMQSDKGSIPDRFSAQQFSDYHSELNMSSLELGDSALYFCASSQTGYEQYFGPGTRLTVT.

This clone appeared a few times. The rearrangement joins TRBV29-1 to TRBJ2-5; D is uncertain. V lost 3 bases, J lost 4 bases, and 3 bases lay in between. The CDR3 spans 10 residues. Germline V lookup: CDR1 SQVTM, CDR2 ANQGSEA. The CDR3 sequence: CSVDLETQYF. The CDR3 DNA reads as TGCAGCGTTGATCTAGAGACCCAGTACTTC.

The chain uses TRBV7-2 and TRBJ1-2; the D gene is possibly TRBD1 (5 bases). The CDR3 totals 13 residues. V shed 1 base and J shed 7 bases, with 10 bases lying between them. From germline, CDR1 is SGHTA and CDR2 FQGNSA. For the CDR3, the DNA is TGTGCCAGCAGCTTAGAGATCGGGGGTGGCTACACCTTC. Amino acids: CASSLEIGGGYTF.

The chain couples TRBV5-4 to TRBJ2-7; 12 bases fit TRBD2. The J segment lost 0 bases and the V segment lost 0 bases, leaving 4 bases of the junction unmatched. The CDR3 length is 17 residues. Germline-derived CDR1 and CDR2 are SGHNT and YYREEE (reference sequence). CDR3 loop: CASSLGLAGAPSYEQYF. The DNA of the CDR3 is TGTGCCAGCAGCTTGGGACTAGCGGGGGCCCCCTCCTACGAGCAGTACTTC.

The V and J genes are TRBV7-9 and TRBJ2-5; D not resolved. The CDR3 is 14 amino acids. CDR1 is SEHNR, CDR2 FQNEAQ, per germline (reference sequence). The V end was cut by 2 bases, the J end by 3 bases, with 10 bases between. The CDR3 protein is CASSLTGVKETQYF. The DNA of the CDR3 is TGTGCCAGCAGCTTAACGGGTGTTAAAGAGACCCAGTACTTC.

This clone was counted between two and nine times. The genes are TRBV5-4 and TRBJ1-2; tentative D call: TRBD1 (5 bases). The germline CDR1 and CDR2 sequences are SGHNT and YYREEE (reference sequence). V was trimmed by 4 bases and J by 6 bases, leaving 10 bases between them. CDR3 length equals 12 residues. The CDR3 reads CASSPDRNGYTF. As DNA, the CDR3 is TGTGCCAGCAGCCCCGACAGAAATGGCTACACCTTC.

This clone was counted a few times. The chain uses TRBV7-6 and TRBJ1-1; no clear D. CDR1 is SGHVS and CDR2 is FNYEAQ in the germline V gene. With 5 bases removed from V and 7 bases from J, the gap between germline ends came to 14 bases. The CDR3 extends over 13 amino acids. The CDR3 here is CASSPGSLGEAFF. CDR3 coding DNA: TGTGCCAGCAGCCCCGGCTCCTTGGGTGAAGCTTTCTTT.